This T cell receptor (beta chain) was recorded in a study of cytomegalovirus exposure and HLA in healthy donors. About the study: In an early release, HLA-typed donors contributed roughly 85 million unique TCR sequences.

PCR was performed using 60 Vbeta and 13 Jbeta primers. Data came from immunoSEQ multiplex PCR; TCRdb stores just in-frame clones and leaves some out. The table has about 150,000 clones, over 70% seen once. Germline CDR1 reads MNHEY; CDR2 reads SMNVEV (reference sequence). CDR3 length: 14 residues. Trimming pared 6 bases from V and 1 base from J, leaving 12 bases between. A word on this clone: No antigen is known for it.

The study's findings and limits: Whilst most TCR sequences proved rare, a subset of public TCRs occurred across many donors. Accurate predictions that matched the HLA-A and HLA-B alleles of most subjects were reportedly made from TCR beta sequences.

Material for sequencing was PBMCs. The sequence derives from a woman between 50 and 59 years old in good health and CMV-seropositive. The chain carries TRBV27 and TRBJ1-1, with D possibly TRBD1 on 5 matching bases. The CDR3 sequence: CASSPGGGNTEAFF. Written as DNA, the CDR3 is TGTGCCAGCAGCCCTGGGGGGGGGAACACTGAAGCTTTCTTT.